The source of this T cell receptor (beta chain) is a study of OX40 agonist ivuxolimab in advanced cancers. Study as a whole: Cohort: around 83% men, mean age around 60, aged about 20 to 90. Patients achieving partial responses numbered three: one hepatocellular carcinoma case and two cutaneous melanoma cases.

Exclusion of a patient followed from autoimmune disease history or systemic immunosuppression. Clones were read by immunoSEQ multiplex PCR, and TCRdb kept only the in-frame ones, dropping some. Among 95,000 to 150,000 clones listed, around 87% were seen once. The V gene's germline CDR1 is SGHNT and CDR2 YENEEA. The V segment lost 5 bases and the J segment 1 base; nucleotides outside the gene matches: 3. The CDR3 contains 16 residues. Sequenced here: CD4+ or CD8+ T cells sorted from blood, sampled in a trial of the OX40 agonist ivuxolimab. The chain combines TRBV11-3 with TRBJ2-3; 13 bases align to TRBD2. This clonotype was sampled from an adult with an advanced solid tumor such as melanoma, head and neck, liver or kidney cancer. CDR3 amino acids: CASSPGLAGCTDTQYF. The CDR3 region has the DNA TGTGCCAGCAGCCCGGGACTAGCGGGGTGCACAGATACGCAGTATTTT.